The 2 T cell receptor beta chains reported below all come from one sample, sequenced in a study of blood T cell repertoires in COVID-19. Data came from immunoSEQ multiplex PCR; TCRdb stores just in-frame clones and leaves some out. Of about 230,000 clones detected, roughly 89% appear once; the ten largest clones hold 3% to 4%. Sequenced: PBMCs or T cells enriched from blood (not recorded which). These receptor sequences come from a woman aged 25-40 years with acute COVID-19.

The chain carries TRBV15 and TRBJ2-5; tentatively, D is TRBD2 (6 bases). Trimming shortened V by 1 base and J by 0 bases, and 12 bases separated the two germline ends. The germline gives CDR1 LNHNV, CDR2 YYDKDF (reference sequence). This CDR3 region has 16 residues. The CDR3 DNA sequence: TGTGCCACCAGCAGAGTGGCTAGCGCGTACCAAGAGACCCAGTACTTC. It encodes CATSRVASAYQETQYF.

This chain joins TRBV2 and TRBJ1-6; unclear D gene. The germline V gene encodes CDR1 SNHLY and CDR2 FYNNEI. V was cut by 6 bases and J by 6 bases, with 15 bases left in between. The CDR3 has 15 residues. DNA for the CDR3: TGTGCCAGCAGGGATCTCGGACTCGGTAATTCACCCCTCCACTTT. It translates to CASRDLGLGNSPLHF. Full variable domain (remainder filled in from reference TRBV2 and TRBJ1-6): EPEVTQTPSHQVTQMGQEVILRCVPISNHLYFYWYRQILGQKVEFLVSFYNNEISEKSEIFDDQFSVERPDGSNFTLKIRSTKLEDSAMYFCASRDLGLGNSPLHFGNGTRLTVT.